At least ten counts were recorded for the clone carrying this T cell receptor beta chain. CDR3 length: 14 residues. V gave up 7 bases and J gave up 3 bases; unmatched junction bases: 11. Germline lookup yields CDR1 DFQATT and CDR2 SNEGSKA (reference sequence). Each CDR3 protein gets one entry after TCRdb re-called the multiplex PCR reads with MiXCR. The repertoire includes some 200,000 distinct CDR3 sequences, approximately 33% of them detected once, and around 4.4% sits in the top ten. This specimen comes from a study of breast tumors, draining lymph nodes, adjacent tissues. Breast cancer patients provided tissue from their axillary draining lymph nodes.

This chain connects TRBV20-1 to TRBJ1-2; 7 positions match TRBD1. The sample comprised axillary lymph node tissue. The receptor comes from a female donor with breast cancer. Some clones in this sample may be carry-over from other donors' samples. CDR3 DNA sequence: TGCAGTGGGCCTGGACAGGCTACCGACTATGGCTACACCTTC. The encoded protein is CSGPGQATDYGYTF.